The TCR beta chain described here comes from a study of response to subunit inactivated influenza vaccine. Study-level findings and limits: A suggestion made by the authors is that each seasonal influenza vaccination recruits few new T cells.

CDR3 length: 15 residues. J was trimmed by 4 bases and V by 5 bases; bases with no gene match: 6. Germline assignment: CDR1 SGHTA and CDR2 FQGTGA. In its sample, this clonotype was seen a few times. Its specificity is unknown. From the RT-PCR reads, TCRdb called clonotypes with MiXCR, one entry per CDR3 protein. Among about 800,000 distinct CDR3 sequences listed, 21% were seen once. This material consisted of PBMCs from blood, taken 5 days after vaccination. This clonotype was obtained from a man between 50 and 59 years old who received an inactivated influenza vaccine. The chain uses TRBV7-3 and TRBJ2-1; 9 nucleotides align to TRBD1. The CDR3 region has the DNA TGTGCCAGCAGCCCGGACAGGGGAGGGTACAATGAGCAGTTCTTC. This translates into CASSPDRGGYNEQFF.